Listed below are T cell receptor beta chains from one sample, sequenced in a study of T cells in Graves' hyperthyroidism and ophthalmopathy. Each CDR3 protein is one row after TCRdb ran MiXCR on the multiplex PCR reads. The data contain about 290,000 distinct CDR3 sequences, around 15% of them singletons. The sample consisted of blood. These receptors all stem from a woman between 40 and 50 years old with Graves' hyperthyroidism. Each CDR3 is given with its conserved first and last residue. D genes are given only for firm matches. Some rows mark clone size as missing; the rest say once, few, many or name a class of expanded clone.

CDR3aa: CASRPGLADGNEQFF; CDR3nt: TGTGCCAGCAGACCTGGACTAGCGGACGGGAATGAGCAGTTCTTC; abundance: many; v_gene: TRBV6-1; d_gene: TRBD2; j_gene: TRBJ2-1
CDR3aa: CASSWGTGYEQYF; CDR3nt: TGTGCCAGCAGTTGGGGGACTGGGTACGAGCAGTACTTC; abundance: many; v_gene: TRBV6-2/TRBV6-3; d_gene: NA; j_gene: TRBJ2-7
CDR3aa: CASSRDGAEAFF; CDR3nt: TGCGCCAGCAGCAGGGACGGGGCTGAAGCTTTCTTT; abundance: many; v_gene: TRBV5-1; d_gene: NA; j_gene: TRBJ1-1
CDR3aa: CASSELRTEETQYF; CDR3nt: TGTGCCAGCAGTGAATTACGGACCGAAGAGACCCAGTACTTC; abundance: many; v_gene: TRBV2; d_gene: NA; j_gene: TRBJ2-5
CDR3aa: CASSLGGRNWPQHF; CDR3nt: TGTGCCAGCAGTTTAGGGGGGAGGAATTGGCCCCAGCATTTT; abundance: many; v_gene: TRBV28; d_gene: NA; j_gene: TRBJ1-5
CDR3aa: CVSSGSQGGNQPQYF; CDR3nt: TGTGTCAGCAGTGGGAGTCAGGGAGGCAATCAGCCCCAGTATTTT; abundance: NA; v_gene: TRBV2; d_gene: NA; j_gene: TRBJ2-3
CDR3aa: CASSFGQGDEQYF; CDR3nt: TGCGCCAGCAGCTTCGGACAGGGGGACGAGCAGTACTTC; abundance: many; v_gene: TRBV5-1; d_gene: TRBD1; j_gene: TRBJ2-7
CDR3aa: CASSLRGGDEQFF; CDR3nt: TGTGCCAGCAGCCTACGTGGCGGCGATGAGCAGTTCTTC; abundance: NA; v_gene: TRBV7-6; d_gene: NA; j_gene: TRBJ2-1
CDR3aa: CAWSVEGKQPQHF; CDR3nt: TGTGCCTGGAGTGTGGAGGGGAAGCAGCCCCAGCATTTT; abundance: many; v_gene: TRBV30; d_gene: NA; j_gene: TRBJ1-5
CDR3aa: CASSLVAGYSNQPQHF; CDR3nt: TGTGCCAGCAGCTTAGTGGCAGGGTATAGCAATCAGCCCCAGCATTTT; abundance: NA; v_gene: TRBV11-2; d_gene: NA; j_gene: TRBJ1-5
CDR3aa: CASMLANYGYTF; CDR3nt: TGTGCCAGCATGTTAGCTAACTATGGCTACACCTTC; abundance: many; v_gene: TRBV2; d_gene: NA; j_gene: TRBJ1-2
CDR3aa: CASKQGAWNTEAFF; CDR3nt: TGTGCCAGCAAACAGGGGGCCTGGAACACTGAAGCTTTCTTT; abundance: many; v_gene: TRBV2; d_gene: TRBD1; j_gene: TRBJ1-1
CDR3aa: CASSLFGGGTGELFF; CDR3nt: TGCGCCAGCAGCTTGTTCGGAGGTGGCACCGGGGAGCTGTTTTTT; abundance: many; v_gene: TRBV5-1; d_gene: NA; j_gene: TRBJ2-2
CDR3aa: CASSQVRLGDDRSSYEQYF; CDR3nt: TGTGCCAGCAGCCAGGTTCGTCTAGGGGACGACAGAAGCTCCTACGAGCAGTACTTC; abundance: NA; v_gene: TRBV14; d_gene: NA; j_gene: TRBJ2-7
CDR3aa: CSVVKLYTDTQYF; CDR3nt: TGCAGCGTCGTTAAGTTATACACAGATACGCAGTATTTT; abundance: NA; v_gene: TRBV29-1; d_gene: NA; j_gene: TRBJ2-3